The 26 T cell receptor beta chains below come from one sample, sequenced in a study of vaccination effects on CD4 cells after COVID-19. Repertoires were generated with immunoSEQ multiplex PCR, while TCRdb's copy carries only in-frame clones and drops some. The sample has tens of thousands of clones; about 78% are singletons. These receptors have no identified antigens. Following 10 days of culture, CD4+ T cells were isolated. This material consisted of CD4+ T cells from PBMCs cultured without peptide, taken before COVID-19 vaccination. The receptors were sampled from a human donor who had a prior SARS-CoV-2 infection.

This chain connects TRBV5-6 to TRBJ2-1, with 14 bases aligning to TRBD2. Germline V gene sequence: CDR1 SGHDT, CDR2 YYEEEE. CDR3 length: 15 amino acids. Trimming removed 2 bases from V and 6 bases from J; junction bases left unmatched: 1. Here the CDR3 DNA reads TGTGCCAGCAGCTTTGGACTAGCGGGAGGCAATGAGCAGTTCTTC. Translation: CASSFGLAGGNEQFF.

The chain joins TRBV19 to TRBJ1-2; unclear D gene. V was pared by 3 bases and J by 7 bases, with 9 bases between. The germline V gene encodes CDR1 LNHDA and CDR2 SQIVND (reference sequence). The length of the CDR3 is 12 residues. CDR3 region: CASSISVGGYTF. DNA for the CDR3: TGTGCCAGTAGTATCTCCGTTGGTGGCTACACCTTC.

The chain carries TRBV4-3 and TRBJ2-2, with a possible D match to TRBD2 (5 bases). Trimming left V 0 bases short and J 6 bases short, with 11 bases between. Per the germline V gene, CDR1 is LGHNA and CDR2 is YSLEER. This CDR3 comprises 15 residues. The CDR3 coding sequence is TGCGCCAGCAGCCAAGAAATTACGAGGGCCGGGGAGCTGTTTTTT. Translating gives CASSQEITRAGELFF.

The chain has TRBV6-5 and TRBJ1-2, with D unresolved. Germline V lookup: CDR1 MNHEY, CDR2 SVGAGI. Trimming took 3 bases from V and 4 from J, leaving 15 bases between them. The CDR3 covers 15 residues. In DNA form, the CDR3 reads TGTGCCAGCAGTTATTCACTATCACCGAGCTATGGCTACACCTTC. Its translation: CASSYSLSPSYGYTF.

This chain links TRBV7-9 with TRBJ2-3, with D perhaps TRBD2 (6 bases). This CDR3 is built from 14 residues. The V end lost 1 base, the J end lost 4 bases, and 9 bases lay between the germline ends. The germline CDR1 and CDR2 sequences are SEHNR and FQNEAQ (reference sequence). The CDR3 sequence is CASSLVGGADTQYF. Written as DNA, the CDR3 is TGTGCCAGCAGCTTAGTTGGAGGGGCAGATACGCAGTATTTT. Using reference TRBV7-9 and TRBJ2-3 for the parts outside the CDR3, the full variable domain is DTGVSQNPRHKITKRGQNVTFRCDPISEHNRLYWYRQTLGQGPEFLTYFQNEAQLEKSRLLSDRFSAERPKGSFSTLEIQRTEQGDSAMYLCASSLVGGADTQYFGPGTRLTVL.

This chain links TRBV5-1 with TRBJ1-1; D is unresolved. The CDR3 runs to 13 residues. Germline CDR1 reads SGHRS; CDR2 reads YFSETQ. The ends were cut back, 3 bases at V and 0 bases at J, with 6 bases in the middle. For the CDR3, the DNA is TGCGCCAGCAGCTCCAATATGAACACTGAAGCTTTCTTT. Translation: CASSSNMNTEAFF.

The CDR3 spells CASSTGQGQGPETQYF. As DNA, the CDR3 is TGTGCCAGCTCAACCGGTCAGGGACAGGGCCCAGAGACCCAGTACTTC. The chain has TRBV18 and TRBJ2-5; 9 nucleotides line up with TRBD1. The ends lost 5 bases at V and 4 bases at J; junction bases unmatched: 11. The CDR3 has 16 amino acids. Germline CDR1 and CDR2: KGHSH and LQKENI.

The chain couples TRBV20-1 to TRBJ2-1, with a weak D call TRBD2 (5 bases). V was pared by 5 bases and J by 6 bases, with 8 bases between. The germline CDR1 and CDR2 sequences are DFQATT and SNEGSKA (reference sequence). CDR3 size: 11 residues. CDR3 residues: CSAATSNEQFF. The CDR3 bases are TGCAGTGCTGCAACTAGCAATGAGCAGTTCTTC.

This clone was recorded once. The rearrangement uses TRBV6-2 or TRBV6-3 and TRBJ1-5; D not certain. V was clipped by 2 bases and J by 5 bases, with 10 bases between them. Per the germline V gene, CDR1 is MNHEY and CDR2 is SVGEGT. There are 14 residues in the CDR3. This chain's CDR3 is CASSYGRGDQPQHF. In DNA, the CDR3 is TGTGCCAGCAGTTACGGCCGGGGAGATCAGCCCCAGCATTTT.

This rearrangement joins TRBV4-3 to TRBJ2-3; TRBD2 matches 8 bases. Germline CDR1 is LGHNA and CDR2 is YSLEER. This CDR3 is built from 16 residues. Trimming at V came to 4 bases and at J to 10 bases, leaving 16 bases not matched to a gene. The CDR3 sequence: CASSPGPGGYVFAQYF. CDR3 DNA sequence: TGCGCCAGCAGCCCCGGGCCGGGGGGGTATGTTTTTGCGCAGTATTTT.

This chain links TRBV6-1 with TRBJ1-6, with D uncertain. Per the germline V gene, CDR1 is MNHNS and CDR2 is SASEGT. Trimming took off 2 bases at V and 6 bases at J, with 20 bases between the two ends. The CDR3 extends over 18 amino acids. In DNA form, the CDR3 reads TGTGCCAGCAGTGAATACGAGGGAATCATGGATCGTAATTCACCCCTCCACTTT. This codes for CASSEYEGIMDRNSPLHF.

V gene TRBV5-4 combines with J gene TRBJ1-3; TRBD1 agrees at 7 bases. V trimming: 0 bases; J trimming: 4 bases; junction bases outside the gene matches: 4. There are 15 residues in the CDR3. Germline V gene lookup returns CDR1 SGHNT and CDR2 YYREEE (reference sequence). Here the CDR3 reads CASSLAGTAGNTIYF. CDR3 sequence (DNA): TGTGCCAGCAGCTTGGCCGGGACAGCAGGAAACACCATATATTTT.

This sequence joins TRBV7-3 and TRBJ2-2; a possible D gene is TRBD1 (6 bases). V was trimmed by 5 bases and J by 5 bases, leaving 21 bases between them. The germline CDR1 and CDR2 sequences are SGHTA and FQGTGA. This CDR3 has 17 residues. This CDR3 reads CASSPDSLSLGTGELFF. The CDR3 DNA reads TGTGCCAGCAGCCCGGACAGTCTCAGTCTTGGTACCGGGGAGCTGTTTTTT.

The chain links TRBV7-2 to TRBJ1-3; unclear D gene. V lost 1 base, J lost 0 bases, and 7 bases lay in between. From germline, CDR1 is SGHTA and CDR2 FQGNSA. The CDR3 has 15 residues. The CDR3 here is CASSLGAGSGNTIYF. The CDR3 DNA reads TGTGCCAGCAGCTTAGGTGCAGGCTCTGGAAACACCATATATTTT.

The chain combines TRBV7-2 with TRBJ2-7; 8 bases map to TRBD2. CDR1 and CDR2 from the germline V gene are SGHTA and FQGNSA. The J segment lost 6 bases and the V segment lost 5 bases, leaving 9 bases of the junction unmatched. This CDR3 region has 14 residues. The CDR3 loop is CASSLGLVTLEQYF. CDR3 coding DNA: TGTGCCAGCAGCCTGGGACTAGTAACGCTCGAGCAGTACTTC.

The chain employs TRBV7-8 and TRBJ2-5; D gene uncertain. Germline V gene data show CDR1 as SGHVS and CDR2 as FQNEAQ. The germline V and J ends were trimmed by 5 bases and 2 bases, with 3 bases remaining between them. This CDR3 spans 11 amino acids. CDR3 sequence: CASSNQETQYF. The DNA of the CDR3 is TGTGCCAGCAGCAATCAAGAGACCCAGTACTTC.

The chain recombines TRBV6-5 with TRBJ1-4, with unresolved D. This CDR3 has 14 residues. The germline V gene has CDR1 MNHEY and CDR2 SVGAGI. V gave up 0 bases and J gave up 7 bases, with 9 bases separating them. CDR3 region: CASSYSGVREKLFF. In nucleotides, the CDR3 is TGTGCCAGCAGTTACTCGGGAGTTCGTGAAAAACTGTTTTTT.

This chain connects TRBV10-3 to TRBJ2-3; 16 bases line up with TRBD2. Unmatched junction bases numbered 14, after V lost 8 bases and J lost 0 bases. Germline V gives CDR1 ENHRY, CDR2 SYGVKD. The CDR3 has 20 amino acids. In nucleotides, the CDR3 is TGTGCCATCCAACCCCATGCCGGGACTAGCGGGGGGGGAAGCACAGATACGCAGTATTTT. It yields the protein CAIQPHAGTSGGGSTDTQYF.

The chain joins TRBV4-2 to TRBJ2-1; the match to TRBD2 covers 12 bases. This CDR3 spans 21 amino acids. Germline V gene sequence: CDR1 LGHNA, CDR2 YNFKEQ. The J segment lost 6 bases and the V segment lost 0 bases, leaving 18 bases of the junction unmatched. The chain's CDR3 is CASSQDVGALSTSGRRNEQFF. CDR3 sequence (DNA): TGTGCCAGCAGCCAAGATGTGGGGGCGCTTTCTACTAGCGGGAGGCGCAATGAGCAGTTCTTC.

The V gene is TRBV14, the J gene TRBJ2-1, with a possible D match to TRBD2 (5 bases). Trimming pared 6 bases from V and 0 bases from J, leaving 12 bases between. The germline V gene encodes CDR1 SGHDN and CDR2 FVKESK. The CDR3 runs to 15 residues. The CDR3 DNA is TGTGCCAGCAGTCGGACTTCACCCTCCTACAATGAGCAGTTCTTC. This gives the protein CASSRTSPSYNEQFF.

The rearrangement uses TRBV6-2 or TRBV6-3 and TRBJ2-2, with D perhaps TRBD1 (6 bases). This CDR3 has 15 amino acids. The germline V gene has CDR1 MNHEY and CDR2 SVGEGT. Trimming cost V 5 bases and J 6 bases, with 16 bases left between them. CDR3 nucleotides: TGTGCCAGCAGTCCCCACAGGGTGATGGCCGGGGAGCTGTTTTTT. Translated, it gives CASSPHRVMAGELFF.

The chain recombines TRBV19 with TRBJ2-5; D not certain. The V end was cut by 6 bases, the J end by 1 base, with 12 bases between. The CDR3 covers 14 residues. Germline V lookup: CDR1 LNHDA, CDR2 SQIVND (reference sequence). The CDR3 nucleotides read TGTGCCAGTAGCCCCGATTGGGTCCAAGAGACCCAGTACTTC. It encodes CASSPDWVQETQYF.

The rearrangement links TRBV18 to TRBJ1-2; 11 nucleotides match TRBD1. This CDR3 spans 14 amino acids. Germline CDR1 KGHSH, CDR2 LQKENI. With V trimmed by 6 bases and J by 8 bases, 8 bases remained unmatched. The CDR3 DNA reads TGTGCCAGCTCGATCGGACAGGGGGCTTTGGGCTACACCTTC. Translating gives CASSIGQGALGYTF.

This clone was counted between two and nine times. The chain employs TRBV19 and TRBJ2-1; TRBD2 matches at 12 bases. V lost 4 bases and J lost 7; bases outside the gene matches: 8. This CDR3 is built from 16 residues. CDR1 is LNHDA, CDR2 SQIVND, per germline (reference sequence). The CDR3 loop is CASSTSLAGGANEQFF. CDR3 bases: TGTGCCAGTAGTACCTCACTAGCGGGGGGTGCAAATGAGCAGTTCTTC.

This clone was seen a handful of times. The genes are TRBV11-2 and TRBJ2-2; D perhaps matches TRBD1 (6 bases). CDR1 and CDR2 (germline): SGHAT, FQNNGV. Trimming pared 2 bases from V and 4 bases from J, leaving 11 bases between. The length of the CDR3 is 15 residues. This chain's CDR3 is CASSLRLGGTGELFF. In DNA, the CDR3 is TGTGCCAGCAGCTTACGATTAGGGGGCACCGGGGAGCTGTTTTTT.

For the CDR3, the DNA is TGTGCCAGCAGTTACTCCGCAACTAGACCTGTGGGTGAGCAGTTCTTC. Amino acid sequence: CASSYSATRPVGEQFF. The V gene is TRBV6-6, the J gene TRBJ2-1; TRBD2 might be the D (5 bases). The germline V gene encodes CDR1 MNHNY and CDR2 SVGAGI (reference sequence). V was cut by 0 bases and J by 9 bases, with 18 bases left in between. The CDR3 loop spans 16 amino acids.